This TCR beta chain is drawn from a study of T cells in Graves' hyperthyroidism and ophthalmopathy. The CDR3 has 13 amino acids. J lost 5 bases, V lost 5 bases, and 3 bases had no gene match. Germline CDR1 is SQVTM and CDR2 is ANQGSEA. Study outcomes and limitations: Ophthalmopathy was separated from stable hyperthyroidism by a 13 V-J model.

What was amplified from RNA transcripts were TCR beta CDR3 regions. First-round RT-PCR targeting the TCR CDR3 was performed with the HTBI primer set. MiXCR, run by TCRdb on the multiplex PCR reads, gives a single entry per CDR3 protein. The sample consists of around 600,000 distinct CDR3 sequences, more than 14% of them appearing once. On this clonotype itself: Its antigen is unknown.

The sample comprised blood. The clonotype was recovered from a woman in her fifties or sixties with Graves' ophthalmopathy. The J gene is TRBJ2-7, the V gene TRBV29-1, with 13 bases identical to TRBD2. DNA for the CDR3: TGCAGCGTTTTCGGGACTAGCGGGAACGAGCAGTACTTC. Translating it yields CSVFGTSGNEQYF.